This T cell receptor (beta chain) was identified in a study of T-cell reconstitution after alpha-beta-depleted transplantation in children. The table lists this clonotype with a count of one. Unique molecular identifiers were incorporated into the prepared TCRbeta library. TCRdb processed the PCR reads anew with MiXCR; each CDR3 protein has one entry. Among about half a million distinct CDR3 sequences listed, around 13% were seen once. Deletions cut 7 bases from V and 0 bases from J, with 16 bases between. This CDR3 spans 16 amino acids. Germline loops: CDR1 MNHNS, CDR2 SASEGT. The TCR sequence derives from a human donor who donated a stem cell graft to a child with combined immunodeficiency. V gene TRBV6-1 combines with J gene TRBJ1-3; TRBD1 is a possible D gene (5 bases). The material was PBMCs from the stem cell graft donor, obtained from the stem cell graft. CDR3 DNA: TGTGCCAGCACCGGGGGGTGGCAGATCTCTGGAAACACCATATATTTT. As protein: CASTGGWQISGNTIYF.